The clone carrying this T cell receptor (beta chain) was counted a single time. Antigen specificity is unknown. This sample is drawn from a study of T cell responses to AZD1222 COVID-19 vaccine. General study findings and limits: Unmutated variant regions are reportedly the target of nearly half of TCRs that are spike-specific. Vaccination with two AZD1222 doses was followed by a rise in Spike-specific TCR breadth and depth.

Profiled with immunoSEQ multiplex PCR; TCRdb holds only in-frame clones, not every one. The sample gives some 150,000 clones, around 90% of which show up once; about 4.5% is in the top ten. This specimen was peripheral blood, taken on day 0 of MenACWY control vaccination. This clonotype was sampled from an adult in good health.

The DNA for the CDR3 is TGCACCAGCAGCCGGGCGGCCGGGACTAGCATCCCTGAGCAGTTCTTC. It codes for CTSSRAAGTSIPEQFF. The chain employs TRBV1 and TRBJ2-1; no check of the table's D call, TRBD2, against the DNA was made. TRBV1 is a pseudogene locus. CDR3 length: 16 residues.